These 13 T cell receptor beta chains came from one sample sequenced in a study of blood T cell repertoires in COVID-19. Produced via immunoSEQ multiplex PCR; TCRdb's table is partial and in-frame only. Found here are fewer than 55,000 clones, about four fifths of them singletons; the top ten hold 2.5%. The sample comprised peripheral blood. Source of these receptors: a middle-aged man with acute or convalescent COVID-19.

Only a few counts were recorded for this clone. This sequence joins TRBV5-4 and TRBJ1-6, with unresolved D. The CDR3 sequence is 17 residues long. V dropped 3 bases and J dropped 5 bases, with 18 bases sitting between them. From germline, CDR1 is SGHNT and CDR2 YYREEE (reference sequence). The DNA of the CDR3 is TGTGCCAGCAGCTCGAAGCTTACGGGAGTCGATAATTCACCCCTCCACTTT. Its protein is CASSSKLTGVDNSPLHF.

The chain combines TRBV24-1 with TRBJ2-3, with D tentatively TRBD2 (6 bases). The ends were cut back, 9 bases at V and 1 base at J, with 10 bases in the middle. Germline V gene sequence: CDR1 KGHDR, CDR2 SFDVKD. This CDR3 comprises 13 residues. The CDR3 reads CATGGSGTDTQYF. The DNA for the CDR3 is TGTGCCACCGGGGGGAGTGGCACAGATACGCAGTATTTT.

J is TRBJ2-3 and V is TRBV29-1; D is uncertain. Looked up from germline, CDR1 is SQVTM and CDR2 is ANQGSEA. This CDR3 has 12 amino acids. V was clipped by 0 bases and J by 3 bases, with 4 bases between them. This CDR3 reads CSVEDPTDTQYF. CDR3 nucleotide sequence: TGCAGCGTTGAAGATCCAACAGATACGCAGTATTTT.

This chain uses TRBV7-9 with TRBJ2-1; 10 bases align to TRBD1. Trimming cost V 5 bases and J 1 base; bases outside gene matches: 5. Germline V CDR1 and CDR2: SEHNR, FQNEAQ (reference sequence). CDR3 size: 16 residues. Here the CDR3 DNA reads TGTGCCAGCAGCGGCAGGACAGGGGGGTCCTACAATGAGCAGTTCTTC. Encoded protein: CASSGRTGGSYNEQFF.

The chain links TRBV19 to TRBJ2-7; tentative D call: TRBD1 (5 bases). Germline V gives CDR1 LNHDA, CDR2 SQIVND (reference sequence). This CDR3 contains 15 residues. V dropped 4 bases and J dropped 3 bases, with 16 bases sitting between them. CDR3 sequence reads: CASSTPGQSIYEQYF. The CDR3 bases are TGTGCCAGTAGTACCCCTGGACAAAGTATCTACGAGCAGTACTTC.

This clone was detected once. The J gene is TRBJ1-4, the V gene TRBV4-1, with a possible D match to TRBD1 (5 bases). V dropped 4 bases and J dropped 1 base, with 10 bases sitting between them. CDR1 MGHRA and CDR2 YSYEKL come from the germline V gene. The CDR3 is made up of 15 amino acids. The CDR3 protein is CASSRVQVTNEKLFF. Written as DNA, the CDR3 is TGCGCCAGCAGCCGGGTACAGGTAACTAATGAAAAACTGTTTTTT.

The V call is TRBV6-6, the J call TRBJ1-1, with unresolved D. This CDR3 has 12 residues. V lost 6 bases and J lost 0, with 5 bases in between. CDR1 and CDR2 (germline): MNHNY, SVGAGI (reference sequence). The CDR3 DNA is TGTGCCAGCAGAACTATGAACACTGAAGCTTTCTTT. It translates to CASRTMNTEAFF.

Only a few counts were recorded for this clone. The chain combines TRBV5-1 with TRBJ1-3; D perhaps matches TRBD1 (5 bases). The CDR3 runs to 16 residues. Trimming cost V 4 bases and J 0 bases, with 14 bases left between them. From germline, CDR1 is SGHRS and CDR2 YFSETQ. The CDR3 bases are TGCGCCAGCAGCCGACGGGAGGGGAGCTCTGGAAACACCATATATTTT. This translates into CASSRREGSSGNTIYF.

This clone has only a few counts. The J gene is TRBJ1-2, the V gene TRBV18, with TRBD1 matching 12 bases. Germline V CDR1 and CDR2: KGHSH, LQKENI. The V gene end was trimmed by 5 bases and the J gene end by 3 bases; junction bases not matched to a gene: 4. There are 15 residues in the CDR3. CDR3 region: CASSAGTGGDYGYTF. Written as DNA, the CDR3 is TGTGCCAGCTCAGCCGGGACAGGGGGCGACTATGGCTACACCTTC.

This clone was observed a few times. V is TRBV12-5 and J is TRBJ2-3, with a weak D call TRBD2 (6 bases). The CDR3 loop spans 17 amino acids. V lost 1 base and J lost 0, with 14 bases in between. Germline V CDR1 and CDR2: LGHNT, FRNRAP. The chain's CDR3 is CASGLGGGAESTDTQYF. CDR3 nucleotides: TGTGCTAGTGGTTTGGGCGGAGGGGCAGAAAGCACAGATACGCAGTATTTT.

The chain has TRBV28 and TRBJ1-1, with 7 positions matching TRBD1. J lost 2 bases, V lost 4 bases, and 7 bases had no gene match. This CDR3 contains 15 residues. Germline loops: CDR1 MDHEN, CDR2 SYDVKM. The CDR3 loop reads CASSSSGQINTEAFF. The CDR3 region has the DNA TGTGCCAGCAGTTCATCGGGACAGATCAACACTGAAGCTTTCTTT.

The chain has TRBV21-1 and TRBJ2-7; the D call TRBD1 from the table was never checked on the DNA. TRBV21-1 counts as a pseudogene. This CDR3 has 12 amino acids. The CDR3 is CASREDSHEQYF. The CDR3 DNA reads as TGTGCCAGCAGAGAAGACAGCCACGAGCAGTACTTC.

The chain's CDR3 is CASSKLPTSGEEQFF. DNA for the CDR3: TGTGCCAGCAGCAAATTACCGACTAGCGGGGAAGAGCAGTTCTTC. The chain joins TRBV7-3 to TRBJ2-1, with TRBD2 matching over 11 bases. The V gene's germline CDR1 is SGHTA and CDR2 FQGTGA. Trimming took 5 bases from V and 10 from J; bases not matched to a gene: 10. This CDR3 comprises 15 residues.